This paragraph covers one TCR beta chain sequence. Its antigen is not known. Germline V lookup: CDR1 MNHEY, CDR2 SVGAGI. The CDR3 spans 13 residues. Trimming removed 9 bases at V and 1 base at J, with 12 bases between. Data came from immunoSEQ multiplex PCR; TCRdb stores just in-frame clones and leaves some out. The table has 20,000 to 30,000 clones, around 93% seen once. This specimen belongs to a study of STAT3 mutations in large granular lymphocyte leukemia. Notes on the study in general: Clonal expansion was inferred from samples taken at other timepoints. In T-cell large granular lymphocyte leukemia, about half of patients showed multiple immunodominant subclonotypes. TCR clonotype switching after therapy occurred in about 35% of the 18 patients.

The V call is TRBV6-5, the J call TRBJ1-1; D gene unclear. The source of this sequence is a man aged 35-49 years with T-cell large granular lymphocyte leukemia. Some clones in this sample may be carry-over from other donors' samples. Sequencing was carried out using peripheral blood mononuclear cells. The CDR3 is CASSLRGNTEAFF. CDR3 DNA sequence: TGTGCCAGTAGCCTACGGGGGAACACTGAAGCTTTCTTT.